This T cell receptor (beta chain) was profiled in a study of blood T cell repertoires in COVID-19. Sequenced by immunoSEQ multiplex PCR; TCRdb stores in-frame clones only, minus some. The table has a few hundred thousand clones, roughly 89% seen once. People in the exposed group encountered a COVID-19 case within 2 weeks before entering the study. Germline CDR1 SGHRS, CDR2 YFSETQ. CDR3 length: 14 amino acids. J gave up 4 bases and V 1 base, and 3 bases lay outside the gene matches. The TCR comes from a man aged 30-40 years who had been exposed to COVID-19. The chain uses TRBV5-1 and TRBJ2-3; 7 bases line up with TRBD1. Sequencing was done on a sample of PBMCs or T cells enriched from blood (not recorded which). CDR3 amino acids: CASSLTGAADTQYF. In DNA form, the CDR3 reads TGCGCCAGCAGCTTGACAGGGGCCGCAGATACGCAGTATTTT.